This is a list of T cell receptor beta chains from one sample in a study of blood T cell repertoires in COVID-19. Assay used: immunoSEQ multiplex PCR; TCRdb lists only in-frame clones, some missing. The sample includes 150,000 to 200,000 clones, roughly 85% of them seen just once. Sequencing used peripheral blood. These receptors were collected from a man aged 50-60 years with active or convalescent COVID-19. Both conserved end residues are part of each CDR3. The D gene is left open where the match is weak. Size is omitted from some rows. Given values are once, few, many or a class for expanded clones.

V	size	D	J	DNA	CDR3
TRBV5-1	NA	NA	TRBJ2-1	TGCGCCAGCAGCTCCCTCGGGAAGGGAGAGCAGTTCTTC	CASSSLGKGEQFF
TRBV7-6	NA	NA	TRBJ1-1	TGTGCCAGCAGCCGAGCTGGCACTGAAGCTTTCTTT	CASSRAGTEAFF
TRBV2	NA	TRBD1	TRBJ1-1	TGTGCCAGCAGTGAAACAGGGGGTATGAACACTGAAGCTTTCTTT	CASSETGGMNTEAFF
TRBV24-1	NA	TRBD1	TRBJ1-2	TGTGCCACCAGTGATCCGGGACAGGGTCATGGCTACACCTTC	CATSDPGQGHGYTF
TRBV4-3	NA	TRBD1	TRBJ2-3	TGCGCCAGCAGCCAAGATTGGGACAGAGGCACAGATACGCAGTATTTT	CASSQDWDRGTDTQYF
TRBV5-1	NA	TRBD2	TRBJ2-5	TGCGCCAGCAGCCCCACACTAGCGGGGGTCCAAGAGACCCAGTACTTC	CASSPTLAGVQETQYF
TRBV4-2	NA	NA	TRBJ1-5	TGTGCCAGCAGCCAAGTCCAGGGGTCGGGCAATCAGCCCCAGCATTTT	CASSQVQGSGNQPQHF
TRBV6-4	NA	NA	TRBJ2-5	TGTGCCAGCAATTATGGAGCGGGCCAAGAGACCCAGTACTTC	CASNYGAGQETQYF
TRBV19	NA	TRBD2	TRBJ2-5	TGTGCCAGTAGGGGACTAGCGGGAGAGACCCAGTACTTC	CASRGLAGETQYF
TRBV7-2	NA	NA	TRBJ1-2	TGTGCCAGCAGCTCCAGTGGGACGTCCGCTCAAAGGGGGGGCTACACCTTC	CASSSSGTSAQRGGYTF
TRBV7-2	few	NA	TRBJ2-7	TGTGCCAGCAGCTTAGAAGCGGGCAACGAGCAGTACTTC	CASSLEAGNEQYF
TRBV5-1	NA	TRBD2	TRBJ2-3	TGCGCCAGCAGCTTGGTCCCTAGCGGGAGTGGGACAGATACGCAGTATTTT	CASSLVPSGSGTDTQYF
TRBV7-6	NA	TRBD1	TRBJ2-1	TGTGCCAGCAGCTTAAGGGTACAGGGGTACAATGAGCAGTTCTTC	CASSLRVQGYNEQFF
TRBV18	NA	NA	TRBJ2-1	TGTGCCAGCTCACGCGACAGAACTTCCTACAATGAGCAGTTCTTC	CASSRDRTSYNEQFF
TRBV12-5	NA	TRBD1	TRBJ1-2	TGTGCTAGTTCCGGGACAGGGGTTCAGGGGGGGGGCTACACCTTC	CASSGTGVQGGGYTF
TRBV19	once	TRBD1	TRBJ1-1	TGTGCCAGTAGTCCTCGGACAGGGGAGGGGGTCGCGATCGCTTTCTTT	CASSPRTGEGVAIAFF
TRBV3-1/TRBV3-2	NA	NA	TRBJ1-3	TGTGCCAGCAGCCAAGATCAGGGGTACTCTGGAAACACCATATATTTT	CASSQDQGYSGNTIYF
TRBV15	NA	NA	TRBJ2-3	TGTGCCACCAGCAACCAACGGGACAACCCAGATACGCAGTATTTT	CATSNQRDNPDTQYF
TRBV5-6	NA	NA	TRBJ2-5	TGTGCCAGCAGCCCCGGTCCGCAAGAGACCCAGTACTTC	CASSPGPQETQYF
TRBV6-6	NA	TRBD2	TRBJ2-7	TGTGCCAGCAGTTTTGGGTTAGCGGGGCCCTACGAGCAGTACTTC	CASSFGLAGPYEQYF
TRBV7-2	NA	NA	TRBJ2-7	TGTGCCAGCAGCGGGGCCCCATCGAGTTACTACGAGCAGTACTTC	CASSGAPSSYYEQYF
TRBV7-9	NA	NA	TRBJ1-6	TGTGCCAGCAGCTTAGGTCCAAATTCACCCCTCCACTTT	CASSLGPNSPLHF
TRBV10-1	NA	NA	TRBJ1-5	TGCGCCAGCAGTGAGTCGCTATTCCAGCCCCAGCATTTT	CASSESLFQPQHF
TRBV19	NA	TRBD1	TRBJ1-4	TGTGCCAGTAGTAACGCAGGGGGCCTCACATCAACTAATGAAAAACTGTTTTTT	CASSNAGGLTSTNEKLFF
TRBV7-2	NA	NA	TRBJ2-7	TGTGCCAGCAGCTTATCGGGGAGCTCCTACGAGCAGTACTTC	CASSLSGSSYEQYF
TRBV6-5	NA	NA	TRBJ1-1	TGTGCCAGCAGGCCCGGGACACAGTCTAACACTGAAGCTTTCTTT	CASRPGTQSNTEAFF
TRBV10-1	NA	NA	TRBJ1-5	TGCGCCAGCAGTGTACAGGGTAGGCAGCCCCAGCATTTT	CASSVQGRQPQHF
TRBV6-5	NA	NA	TRBJ1-5	TGTGCCAGCAGTTGGACAGTAAATCAGCCCCAGCATTTT	CASSWTVNQPQHF
TRBV19	NA	TRBD1	TRBJ1-6	TGTGCCAGTAGTGCACGGACAGGGGGAAATTCACCCCTCCACTTT	CASSARTGGNSPLHF
TRBV28	NA	NA	TRBJ2-5	TGTGCCAGCATATTGTCCGGGTCCCAAGAGACCCAGTACTTC	CASILSGSQETQYF
TRBV30	NA	TRBD1	TRBJ1-3	TGTGCCTGGGCCGGGACAGTGAGAGGAAACACCATATATTTT	CAWAGTVRGNTIYF
TRBV5-1	NA	TRBD1	TRBJ1-4	TGCGCCAGCAGCTTGGGGGGGACAGCCAATAATGAAAAACTGTTTTTT	CASSLGGTANNEKLFF
TRBV28	NA	TRBD1	TRBJ1-2	TGTGCCAGCAGACCTGGACAGGCGAACGAAAAACTGCATGGCTACACCTTC	CASRPGQANEKLHGYTF
TRBV25-1	NA	NA	TRBJ1-6	TGTGCCAGCAGCCTCCCCGGACAGTTCCTCCACTTT	CASSLPGQFLHF
TRBV24-1	NA	TRBD2	TRBJ2-5	TGTGCCACCAGTGACTCCGGGACTAGCGGGAGATTGGAGACCCAGTACTTC	CATSDSGTSGRLETQYF
TRBV7-3	NA	NA	TRBJ1-1	TGTGCCAGCAGCAGCTCCGGGACAAGTGGGACTGAAGCTTTCTTT	CASSSSGTSGTEAFF
TRBV4-1	NA	NA	TRBJ2-7	TGCGCCAGCAGCCAAGTGGCCACCTTCGAGCAGTACTTC	CASSQVATFEQYF
TRBV11-2	NA	TRBD1	TRBJ2-3	TGTGCCAGCAGCTTAGTTAGGGGGCTAGATACGCAGTATTTT	CASSLVRGLDTQYF
TRBV5-1	NA	TRBD1	TRBJ2-7	TGCGCCAGCAGCTCGACAGGGGGCACCTACGAGCAGTACTTC	CASSSTGGTYEQYF
TRBV11-1	NA	TRBD2	TRBJ2-5	TGTGCCAGCAGCCCTAGCGGGGAAGAGACCCAGTACTTC	CASSPSGEETQYF
TRBV28	NA	NA	TRBJ1-2	TGTGCCAGCAGTTTACGAGGGTTATATGGCTACACCTTC	CASSLRGLYGYTF
TRBV20-1	NA	TRBD1	TRBJ2-7	TGCAGTGCTAGTATGACAGGGGGCTCCTACGAGCAGTACTTC	CSASMTGGSYEQYF
TRBV7-2	NA	TRBD1	TRBJ1-1	TGTGCCAGCAGGGGACAGGGGAACACTGAAGCTTTCTTT	CASRGQGNTEAFF
TRBV7-9	NA	TRBD2	TRBJ2-2	TGTGCCAGCAGCTTAGGACTAGCGGGCACCGGGGAGCTGTTTTTT	CASSLGLAGTGELFF